The 13 T cell receptor beta chains below were found in one sample sequenced in a study of cytomegalovirus exposure and HLA in healthy donors. PCR was performed using 60 Vbeta and 13 Jbeta primers. Some clones are missing from TCRdb's copy, which holds only in-frame ones; the method was immunoSEQ multiplex PCR. The top ten hold roughly 4.4% of the sample, which has 150,000 to 200,000 clones, about 65% seen once. Sample: PBMCs. These receptor sequences come from a woman under 30 in good health and CMV-seropositive.

The chain joins TRBV4-3 to TRBJ2-2, with D possibly being TRBD2 (7 bases). The V end lost 0 bases, the J end lost 4 bases, and 18 bases lay between the germline ends. This CDR3 spans 18 amino acids. Germline assignment: CDR1 LGHNA and CDR2 YSLEER. CDR3 bases: TGCGCCAGCAGCCAAGAAGGTCCGGGGGCTAGCGGCACCGGGGAGCTGTTTTTT. This translates into CASSQEGPGASGTGELFF.

The chain has TRBV9 and TRBJ1-2, with D uncertain. Germline V CDR1 and CDR2: SGDLS, YYNGEE. The CDR3 covers 15 residues. Between the trimmed V and J ends, which lost 0 bases and 1 base, there was a span of 10 bases. As DNA, the CDR3 is TGTGCCAGCAGCGTAGACTACTATAATAACTATGGCTACACCTTC. Residues: CASSVDYYNNYGYTF. Full variable domain (outside the CDR3, taken from reference TRBV9 and TRBJ1-2): DSGVTQTPKHLITATGQRVTLRCSPRSGDLSVYWYQQSLDQGLQFLIQYYNGEERAKGNILERFSAQQFPDLHSELNLSSLELGDSALYFCASSVDYYNNYGYTFGSGTRLTVV.

The chain has TRBV28 and TRBJ2-5; the D gene is possibly TRBD2 (6 bases). In germline, CDR1 is MDHEN, CDR2 SYDVKM. CDR3 length: 13 residues. The ends were cut back, 8 bases at V and 2 bases at J, with 12 bases in the middle. The CDR3 region has the DNA TGTGCCAGCTGTTGGGCGGGGCAAGAGACCCAGTACTTC. Protein sequence: CASCWAGQETQYF.

The chain links TRBV19 to TRBJ2-5, with 8 bases that match TRBD2. The trim removed 1 base at V and 4 bases at J, leaving 2 bases unmatched. This CDR3 contains 14 residues. The germline V gene has CDR1 LNHDA and CDR2 SQIVND (reference sequence). CDR3 coding DNA: TGTGCCAGTAGTATAGTTAGCGGGACAGAGACCCAGTACTTC. Its translation: CASSIVSGTETQYF.

For the CDR3, the DNA is TGTGCCAGCAGTTCCCAGGGGTGGGGAGGCTACACCTTC. Its translation is CASSSQGWGGYTF. The rearrangement links TRBV28 to TRBJ1-2; TRBD1 might be the D (6 bases). The CDR3 loop spans 13 amino acids. Trimming removed 4 bases at V and 8 bases at J, with 14 bases between. Germline loops: CDR1 MDHEN, CDR2 SYDVKM.

The chain employs TRBV18 and TRBJ2-7; 7 nucleotides agree with TRBD2. This CDR3 has 16 residues. Germline CDR1 is KGHSH and CDR2 is LQKENI. Trimming removed 3 bases from V and 1 base from J; junction bases left unmatched: 9. The CDR3 nucleotides are TGTGCCAGCTCACCGACTAGAAGGGAGGGGTCCTACGAGCAGTACTTC. Its translation is CASSPTRREGSYEQYF. Full variable domain (outside the CDR3, taken from reference TRBV18 and TRBJ2-7): NAGVMQNPRHLVRRRGQEARLRCSPMKGHSHVYWYRQLPEEGLKFMVYLQKENIIDESGMPKERFSAEFPKEGPSILRIQQVVRGDSAAYFCASSPTRREGSYEQYFGPGTRLTVT.

This CDR3 is CASSLEQGDTYGYTF. CDR3 nucleotide sequence: TGCGCCAGCAGCTTGGAGCAGGGGGACACCTATGGCTACACCTTC. The chain is built from TRBV5-1 and TRBJ1-2; TRBD1 aligns across 7 bases. Germline assignment: CDR1 SGHRS and CDR2 YFSETQ. CDR3 size: 15 residues. J gave up 4 bases and V 0 bases, and 6 bases lay outside the gene matches.

In its sample, this clone was seen once. The V call is TRBV18, the J call TRBJ1-1; D is undetermined. The length of the CDR3 is 16 residues. With 4 bases removed from V and 5 bases from J, the gap between germline ends came to 20 bases. Germline V gives CDR1 KGHSH, CDR2 LQKENI. The CDR3 DNA sequence: TGTGCCAGCTCACACATCCCGGGAACGAGCTCGACTGAAGCTTTCTTT. Protein sequence: CASSHIPGTSSTEAFF.

The chain carries TRBV11-2 and TRBJ2-1, with 14 bases identical to TRBD2. Trimming removed 7 bases from V and 7 bases from J; junction bases left unmatched: 6. This CDR3 is 15 amino acids long. The germline V gene has CDR1 SGHAT and CDR2 FQNNGV. CDR3 sequence (DNA): TGTGCCAGCACCCGCCGGACTAGCGGGAGGAATGAGCAGTTCTTC. Residues: CASTRRTSGRNEQFF.

This clone turned up a few times. V is TRBV11-2 and J is TRBJ2-7, with D possibly TRBD1 on 6 matching bases. Trimming removed 0 bases from V and 12 bases from J, with 9 bases in between. Germline assignment: CDR1 SGHAT and CDR2 FQNNGV. The CDR3 spans 11 residues. The chain's CDR3 is CASSLEQGLYF. In nucleotides, the CDR3 is TGTGCCAGCAGCTTAGAACAGGGTCTGTACTTC.

This clone was counted between two and nine times. One end of the junction varies from germline; a read error may be responsible. This sequence joins TRBV2 and TRBJ1-2; D unresolved. The CDR3 totals 12 residues. CDR1 is SNHLY, CDR2 FYNNEI, per germline. As DNA, the CDR3 is TGTGCCAGCAGTGTGAAGCTCTATCGCTACACCTTC. It encodes CASSVKLYRYTF.

This clone was picked up one time. V is TRBV4-2 and J is TRBJ2-7; 9 nucleotides agree with TRBD2. The CDR3 length is 15 residues. Germline CDR1 LGHNA, CDR2 YNFKEQ. Trimming at V came to 1 base and at J to 3 bases, leaving 4 bases not matched to a gene. The CDR3 region has the DNA TGTGCCAGCAGCCAAGTCGGCGGGGGGGACTACGAGCAGTACTTC. This codes for CASSQVGGGDYEQYF.

The chain recombines TRBV7-2 with TRBJ1-2, with D perhaps TRBD1 (6 bases). Germline lookup yields CDR1 SGHTA and CDR2 FQGNSA. CDR3 size: 16 residues. Trimming pared 7 bases from V and 2 bases from J, leaving 20 bases between. For the CDR3, the DNA is TGTGCCAGCAACACGTGGGGGGGGCGATTGAACTATGGCTACACCTTC. Its translation: CASNTWGGRLNYGYTF.